This T cell receptor (beta chain) was documented in a study of vaccination and CD4 T cells after COVID-19. Indicated treatment: roughly ten-day PBMC culture with coronavirus spike peptide pools or control peptides (ViraFEST assay). CD4+ T-cell collection from the unexposed donor predated the COVID-19 pandemic (2011-2018). This CDR3 is built from 18 residues. Trimming cost V 0 bases and J 1 base; bases outside gene matches: 10. Per germline, CDR1 LNHNV and CDR2 YYDKDF (reference sequence). This clonotype was seen a handful of times. Its antigen is undetermined. At the Johns Hopkins FTIC core, DNA taken from cultured CD4+ T cells was sequenced by way of the Oncomine TCR Beta short-read assay. It was from cultured CD4+ T cells that genomic DNA was extracted. MiXCR, run by TCRdb on the PCR reads, gives a single entry per CDR3 protein. The sample holds approximately 10,000 distinct CDR3 sequences, around two fifths seen once.

Study-level points and caveats: Researchers looked at relatively few convalescent patients and had no early post-infection timepoints. It was found that, in convalescent patients, 304 of 307 vaccine-specific clones were spike mono-reactive.

The sequence was obtained from a human donor in good health. Sequenced: CD4+ T cells from blood, cultured in vitro. The chain is built from TRBV15 and TRBJ2-5; 8 bases are a match to TRBD2. CDR3 sequence (DNA): TGTGCCACCAGCAGAGATAAAGGCAGCGGGAGTGTCCAAGAGACCCAGTACTTC. Its protein product is CATSRDKGSGSVQETQYF.